The 11 T cell receptor beta chains below come from one sample, sequenced in a study of blood T cell repertoires in COVID-19. The data were produced by immunoSEQ multiplex PCR, yet TCRdb's version contains in-frame clones alone and is incomplete. The sample comprises hundreds of thousands of clones, approximately 86% of which are singletons, and under 9.5% rests with the top ten. Sequenced material: PBMCs or T cells enriched from blood (not recorded which). The receptors originated from a woman between 55 and 75 years old who had recovered from COVID-19.

The chain has TRBV18 and TRBJ1-5, with 7 bases aligning to TRBD1. V was pared by 4 bases and J by 15 bases, with 12 bases of the junction left unmatched. This CDR3 is 13 amino acids long. Germline lookup yields CDR1 KGHSH and CDR2 LQKENI. CDR3 loop: CASSLSSDRDRHF. The CDR3 DNA reads TGTGCCAGCTCACTTTCATCTGATCGGGACAGGCATTTT.

This chain connects TRBV5-1 to TRBJ1-2; no clear D gene. The CDR3 is 13 residues long. CDR1 and CDR2 from the germline V gene are SGHRS and YFSETQ. The V gene lost 5 bases and the J gene lost 7 bases, with 15 bases spanning the gap. The CDR3 sequence is CASSMEVSGGYTF. DNA for the CDR3: TGCGCCAGCAGTATGGAAGTAAGCGGTGGCTACACCTTC.

The chain is built from TRBV9 and TRBJ1-3; D call uncertain. The length of the CDR3 is 14 residues. Germline V gene data show CDR1 as SGDLS and CDR2 as YYNGEE. The V end was cut by 0 bases, the J end by 3 bases, with 7 bases between. This chain's CDR3 is CASSVGEVGNTIYF. The DNA of the CDR3 is TGTGCCAGCAGCGTAGGGGAGGTTGGAAACACCATATATTTT.

This sequence joins TRBV24-1 and TRBJ1-1; weak D call: TRBD1 (5 bases). The CDR3 has 12 residues. V lost 9 bases and J 5 bases, leaving 12 bases between the germline ends. CDR1 KGHDR and CDR2 SFDVKD come from the germline V gene. CDR3 region: CATSQGRTEAFF. The CDR3 nucleotides read TGTGCCACCTCGCAGGGCAGGACTGAAGCTTTCTTT.

V is TRBV11-2 and J is TRBJ2-1; possible D gene TRBD2, 5 bases. This CDR3 comprises 16 residues. Germline V gene data show CDR1 as SGHAT and CDR2 as FQNNGV. Trimming stripped 0 bases from V and 0 bases from J, with 9 bases between. The CDR3 DNA is TGTGCCAGCAGCTTAGATCCGGGGAGCTCCTACAATGAGCAGTTCTTC. Translation: CASSLDPGSSYNEQFF.

The rearrangement joins TRBV24-1 to TRBJ1-4, with D perhaps matching TRBD1 (6 bases). The V gene's germline CDR1 is KGHDR and CDR2 SFDVKD. The V gene lost 4 bases and the J gene lost 5 bases, with 13 bases spanning the gap. The CDR3 runs 15 residues. The CDR3 reads CATSEGGRGNEKLFF. CDR3 nucleotide sequence: TGTGCCACCAGTGAAGGGGGAAGGGGAAATGAAAAACTGTTTTTT.

This rearrangement joins TRBV7-6 to TRBJ2-2; TRBD2 matches at 14 bases. Germline V gene sequence: CDR1 SGHVS, CDR2 FNYEAQ. The length of the CDR3 is 17 residues. V shed 5 bases, J shed 5 bases, and the junction held 7 bases outside the gene matches. The CDR3 nucleotides are TGTGCCAGCAGCCGGACTAGCGGGGGGTCCAGGACCGGGGAGCTGTTTTTT. Protein: CASSRTSGGSRTGELFF.

This clone has a handful of counts. V and J are TRBV30 and TRBJ1-2, with a tentative D call TRBD1 (5 bases). The germline gives CDR1 GTSNPN, CDR2 SVGIG (reference sequence). This CDR3 is 13 amino acids long. The V end lost 0 bases, the J end lost 8 bases, and 13 bases lay between the germline ends. The CDR3 bases are TGTGCCTGGAGTGTCCGGGGGGAATTGGGCTACACCTTC. Translating gives CAWSVRGELGYTF.

The chain combines TRBV7-8 with TRBJ1-4, with TRBD1 matching over 7 bases. The trim removed 5 bases at V and 3 bases at J, leaving 9 bases unmatched. The germline V gene encodes CDR1 SGHVS and CDR2 FQNEAQ. The CDR3 has 16 residues. CDR3 sequence (DNA): TGTGCCAGCAGCCCCCGTCTCGGGACAGCTAATGAAAAACTGTTTTTT. It translates to CASSPRLGTANEKLFF.

The rearrangement joins TRBV5-1 to TRBJ1-2, with 10 bases identical to TRBD1. The CDR3 sequence is 18 residues long. J gave up 0 bases and V 4 bases, and 12 bases lay outside the gene matches. Per germline, CDR1 SGHRS and CDR2 YFSETQ. The CDR3 loop is CASSPRDRGGLTNYGYTF. The CDR3 DNA reads TGCGCCAGCAGCCCAAGGGACAGGGGAGGGCTTACTAACTATGGCTACACCTTC.

V usage is TRBV2 and J usage is TRBJ1-6, with D possibly matching TRBD1 (6 bases). Germline V CDR1 and CDR2: SNHLY, FYNNEI. This CDR3 spans 16 amino acids. Trimming took off 4 bases at V and 5 bases at J, with 15 bases between the two ends. The DNA for the CDR3 is TGTGCCAGCAGTGCACTTCAGGGGATACATAATTCACCCCTCCACTTT. It yields the protein CASSALQGIHNSPLHF.